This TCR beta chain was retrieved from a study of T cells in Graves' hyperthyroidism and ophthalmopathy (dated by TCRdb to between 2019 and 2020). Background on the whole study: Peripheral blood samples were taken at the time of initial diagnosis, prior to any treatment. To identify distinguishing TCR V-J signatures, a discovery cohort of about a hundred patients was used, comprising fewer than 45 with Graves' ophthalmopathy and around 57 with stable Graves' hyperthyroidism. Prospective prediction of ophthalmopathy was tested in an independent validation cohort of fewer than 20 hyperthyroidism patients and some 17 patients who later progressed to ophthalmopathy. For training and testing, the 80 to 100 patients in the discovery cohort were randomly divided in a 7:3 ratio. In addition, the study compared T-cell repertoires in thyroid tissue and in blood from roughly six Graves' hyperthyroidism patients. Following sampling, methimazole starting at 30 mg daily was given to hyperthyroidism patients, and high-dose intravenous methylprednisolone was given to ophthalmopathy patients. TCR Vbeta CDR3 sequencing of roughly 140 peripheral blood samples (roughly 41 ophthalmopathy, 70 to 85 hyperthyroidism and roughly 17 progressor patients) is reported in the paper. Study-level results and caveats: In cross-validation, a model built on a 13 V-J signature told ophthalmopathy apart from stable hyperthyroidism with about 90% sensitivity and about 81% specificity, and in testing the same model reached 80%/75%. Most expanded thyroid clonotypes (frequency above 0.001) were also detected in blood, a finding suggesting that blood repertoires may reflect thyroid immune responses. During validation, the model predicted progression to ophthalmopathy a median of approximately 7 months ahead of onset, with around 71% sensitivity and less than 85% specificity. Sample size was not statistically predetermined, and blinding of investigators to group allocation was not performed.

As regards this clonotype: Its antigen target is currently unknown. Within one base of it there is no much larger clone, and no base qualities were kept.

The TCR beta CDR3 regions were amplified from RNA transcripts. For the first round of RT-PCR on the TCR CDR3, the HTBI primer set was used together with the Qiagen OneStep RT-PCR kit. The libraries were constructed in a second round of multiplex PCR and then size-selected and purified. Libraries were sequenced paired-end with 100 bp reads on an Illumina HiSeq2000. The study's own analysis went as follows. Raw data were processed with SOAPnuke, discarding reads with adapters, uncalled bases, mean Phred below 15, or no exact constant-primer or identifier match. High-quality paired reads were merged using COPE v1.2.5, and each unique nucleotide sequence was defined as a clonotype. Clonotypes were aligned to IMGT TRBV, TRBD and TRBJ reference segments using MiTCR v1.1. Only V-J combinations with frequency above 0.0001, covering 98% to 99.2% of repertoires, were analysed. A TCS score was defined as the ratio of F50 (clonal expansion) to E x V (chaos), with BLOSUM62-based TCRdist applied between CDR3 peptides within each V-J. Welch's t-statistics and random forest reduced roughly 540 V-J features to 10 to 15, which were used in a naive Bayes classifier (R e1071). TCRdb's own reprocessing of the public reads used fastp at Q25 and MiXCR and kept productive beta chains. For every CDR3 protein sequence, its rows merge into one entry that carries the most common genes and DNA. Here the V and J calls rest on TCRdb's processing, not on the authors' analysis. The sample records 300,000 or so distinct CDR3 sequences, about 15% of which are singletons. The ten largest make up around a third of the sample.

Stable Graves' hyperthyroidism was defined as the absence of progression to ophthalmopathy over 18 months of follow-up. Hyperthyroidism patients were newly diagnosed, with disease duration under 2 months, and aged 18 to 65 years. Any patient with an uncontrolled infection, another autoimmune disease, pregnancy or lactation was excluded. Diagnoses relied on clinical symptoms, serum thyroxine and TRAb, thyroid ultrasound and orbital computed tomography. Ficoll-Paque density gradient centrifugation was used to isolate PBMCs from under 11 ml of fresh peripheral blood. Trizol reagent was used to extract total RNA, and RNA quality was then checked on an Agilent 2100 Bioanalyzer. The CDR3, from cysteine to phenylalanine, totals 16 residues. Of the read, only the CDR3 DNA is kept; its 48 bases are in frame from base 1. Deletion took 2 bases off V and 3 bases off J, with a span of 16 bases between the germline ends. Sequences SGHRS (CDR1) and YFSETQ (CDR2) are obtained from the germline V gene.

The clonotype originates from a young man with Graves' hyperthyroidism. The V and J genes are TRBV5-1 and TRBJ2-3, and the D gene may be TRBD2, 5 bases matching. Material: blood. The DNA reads TGCGCCAGCAGCTTTGCTAGCCGGAGCGGTACAGATACGCAGTATTTT. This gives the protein CASSFASRSGTDTQYF.